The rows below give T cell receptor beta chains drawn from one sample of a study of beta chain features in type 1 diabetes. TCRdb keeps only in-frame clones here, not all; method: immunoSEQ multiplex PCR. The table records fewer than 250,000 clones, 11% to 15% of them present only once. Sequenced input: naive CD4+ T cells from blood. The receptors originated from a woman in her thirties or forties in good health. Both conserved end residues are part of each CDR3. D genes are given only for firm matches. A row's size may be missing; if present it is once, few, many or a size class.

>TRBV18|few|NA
CASSPPGRARGHEAFF
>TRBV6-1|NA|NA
CASSEHPGPQHF
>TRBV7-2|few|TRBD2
CASSLATRGGDTQYF
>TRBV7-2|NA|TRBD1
CASSPSTGGVLSGYTF
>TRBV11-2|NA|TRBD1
CASSLEGQGYF
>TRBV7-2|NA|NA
CASSHPDTYSNQPQHF
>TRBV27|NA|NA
CASSFAGWSEKLFF
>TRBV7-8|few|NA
CASSDTRGVAKNIQYF
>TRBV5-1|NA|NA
CASSLGTTHNEQFF
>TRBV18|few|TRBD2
CASSSLVAGAYEQYF
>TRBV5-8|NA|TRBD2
CAPAGGLLAGELFF
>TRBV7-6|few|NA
CASSLQGLETQYF
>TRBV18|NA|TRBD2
CASLALAGFGETQYF
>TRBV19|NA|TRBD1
CASSGTGGNSNQPQHF
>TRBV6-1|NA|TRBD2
CASSEHPSGGVNTGELFF
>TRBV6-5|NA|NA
CASSYNRGGGTEAFF
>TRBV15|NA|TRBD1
CATSRTDRDTGELFF
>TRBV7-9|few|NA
CASSFEVAYEQYF
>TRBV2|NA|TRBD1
CASSETGTSYNSPLHF
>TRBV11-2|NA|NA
CASSLGGSLTEAFF
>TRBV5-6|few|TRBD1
CASSDRLNSPLHF
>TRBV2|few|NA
CASSGGYGYTF
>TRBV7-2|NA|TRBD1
CASSQGQANTEAFF
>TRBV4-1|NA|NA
CASSQDGGRGEKLFF
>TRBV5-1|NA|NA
CASSISGTQDYEQYF
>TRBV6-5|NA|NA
CASSSNRNSPLHF
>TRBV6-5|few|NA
CASRQDGWGRNEQFF
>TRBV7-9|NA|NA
CASSGWGDHQPQHF
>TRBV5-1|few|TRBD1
CASSLSIQGTYQETQYF
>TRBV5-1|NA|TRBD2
CASSLSAGLAQEQYF
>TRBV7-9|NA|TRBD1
CASSYRGMEPQHF
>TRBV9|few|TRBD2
CASSGGGLARYEQYF
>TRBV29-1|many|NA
CSVDTGSTGELFF
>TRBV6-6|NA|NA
CASSREGNYLGYTF
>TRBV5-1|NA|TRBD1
CASSRQGDNYGYTF
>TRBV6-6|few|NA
CASNIRDTGIIEQFF
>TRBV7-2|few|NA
CASSLGTLGELFF
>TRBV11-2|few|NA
CASSSLAKNIQYF
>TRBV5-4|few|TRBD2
CASSPPGTSGGDTQYF
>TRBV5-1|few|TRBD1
CASSLPGTGITGELFF
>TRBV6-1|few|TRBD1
CASSEGDRGYQPQHF
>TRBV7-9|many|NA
CASLPRSGETQYF
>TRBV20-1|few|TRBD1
CSAIQGSTIYF
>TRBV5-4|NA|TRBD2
CASSLGSGGDYNEQFF
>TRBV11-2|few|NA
CASSLAQGPNYGYTF
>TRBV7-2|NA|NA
CASSFRSGGSTDTQYF
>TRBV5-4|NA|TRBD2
CASSSPGRQRGADTQYF
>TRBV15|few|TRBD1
CATSRDQSDRGLVREKLFF
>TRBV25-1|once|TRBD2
CASSEYTSGGYNEQFF
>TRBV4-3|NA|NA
CASSQDPAGKITDTQYF
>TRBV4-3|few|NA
CASSPALGIQETQYF
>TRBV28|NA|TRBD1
CASLTGGLDNEQFF